The clone carrying this T cell receptor (beta chain) was observed at least ten times. Its antigen is unknown. These data are taken from a study of metastatic and nonmetastatic thyroid tumors. Study summary: Blood and tumor or nodule tissue repertoires from malignant and benign thyroid patients were compared.

Ahead of thyroid surgery, no patient had received treatment of any kind. As processed by the authors: Building a distant-metastasis classifier for papillary thyroid cancer drew on CDR3 differences across clinicopathological groups. Using MiXCR, TCRdb reanalyzed the PCR reads. TCRdb, not the authors, supplied the V and J calls. The sample contains roughly 58,000 clones, just over 4% of which appear only once. The junction had 1 base not matched to a gene; V was cut back by 2 bases and J by 0 bases. The CDR3 is made up of 15 amino acids. CDR1 and CDR2 (germline): SGHNT, YENEEA. Notes on the study in general: According to reports, the diversity of TCR beta was significantly higher in malignant thyroid tumors than in benign nodules, and this held in both blood and tumor samples.

This sequence joins TRBV11-3 and TRBJ1-3; TRBD1 matches at 7 bases. Sequences were obtained from blood. This receptor was identified in a female donor with papillary thyroid cancer or a benign thyroid nodule (not recorded which). Some clones in this sample may be carry-over from other donors' samples. The CDR3 region is CASSLQGDSGNTIYF. The DNA of the CDR3 is TGTGCCAGCAGCTTACAGGGGGACTCTGGAAACACCATATATTTT.